The clone carrying this TCR beta chain appeared once. The source of the sample is a study of blood T cell repertoires in COVID-19. Repertoires were generated with immunoSEQ multiplex PCR, while TCRdb's copy carries only in-frame clones and drops some. The sample has 400,000 to 500,000 clones; more than 80% are singletons. What was sequenced was peripheral blood. The source is a woman aged 25 to 39 with active or convalescent COVID-19.

Here the CDR3 reads CASSLAGHEQFF. CDR3 nucleotide sequence: TGTGCCAGCAGCTTAGCAGGACACGAGCAGTTCTTC. J is TRBJ2-1 and V is TRBV7-8, with a tentative D call TRBD1 (5 bases). The V end was cut by 0 bases, the J end by 10 bases, with 7 bases between. This CDR3 has 12 residues. Germline values: CDR1 SGHVS, CDR2 FQNEAQ.